A selection of T cell receptor beta chains follows, all from one sample in a study of tumor-infiltrating lymphocytes in oesophageal squamous cell carcinoma. Via MiXCR, TCRdb re-called the PCR reads, giving one row per CDR3 protein. This sample has about 21,000 distinct CDR3 sequences, with roughly 43% found just once. The material sequenced was normal esophageal tissue next to the tumor. The source is a male donor with esophageal squamous cell carcinoma. Both conserved end residues are part of each CDR3. The order of the fields is CDR3 DNA, CDR3 protein, J gene, D gene, V gene, clone size. The D gene is left open where the match is weak. Some rows have no size entry. The others give once, few or many, or a class for an expanded clone.

TGTGCCAGCAGCTTAGTGGGGGGGGGCGGCGGACTAACTGAAGCTTTCTTT,CASSLVGGGGGLTEAFF,TRBJ1-1,.,TRBV7-2,many
TGTGCCAGCAGCCCCCGGACAGGACTCTACGAGCAGTACTTC,CASSPRTGLYEQYF,TRBJ2-7,TRBD1,TRBV7-2,.
TGTGCCAGCAGCTTAAAGGGAAACTATGGCTACACCTTC,CASSLKGNYGYTF,TRBJ1-2,.,TRBV7-6,.
TGTGCTAGCAGCCCTTTGATCGACAACACTGAGGCTTTCTTT,CASSPLIDNTEAFF,TRBJ1-1,.,TRBV7-6,.
TGTGCCAGCAGCTTACAGGGGGGTCCCGATGAGCAGTTCTTC,CASSLQGGPDEQFF,TRBJ2-1,.,TRBV7-3,.
TGTGCCTGGAGTGTCGCCCCCGGGACAGGGTTAGAGACCCAGTACTTC,CAWSVAPGTGLETQYF,TRBJ2-5,TRBD1,TRBV30,.
TGTGCCAGCAGTTTAGGAGGGACCTACGAGCAGTACTTC,CASSLGGTYEQYF,TRBJ2-7,.,TRBV27,many
TGTGCCAGCAGCTTAGCGCCTAGCGGGGGACAAGAGACCCAGTACTTC,CASSLAPSGGQETQYF,TRBJ2-5,TRBD2,TRBV7-8,.
TGTGCCAGCAGCTTCGTTTCTGCGGGGACACCTTTCTCTGGGGCCAACGTCCTGACTTTC,CASSFVSAGTPFSGANVLTF,TRBJ2-6,.,TRBV7-6,.
TGTGCCAGCAGCAAAGGGACAGTCCAAGAGACCCAGTACTTC,CASSKGTVQETQYF,TRBJ2-5,TRBD1,TRBV5-3,.